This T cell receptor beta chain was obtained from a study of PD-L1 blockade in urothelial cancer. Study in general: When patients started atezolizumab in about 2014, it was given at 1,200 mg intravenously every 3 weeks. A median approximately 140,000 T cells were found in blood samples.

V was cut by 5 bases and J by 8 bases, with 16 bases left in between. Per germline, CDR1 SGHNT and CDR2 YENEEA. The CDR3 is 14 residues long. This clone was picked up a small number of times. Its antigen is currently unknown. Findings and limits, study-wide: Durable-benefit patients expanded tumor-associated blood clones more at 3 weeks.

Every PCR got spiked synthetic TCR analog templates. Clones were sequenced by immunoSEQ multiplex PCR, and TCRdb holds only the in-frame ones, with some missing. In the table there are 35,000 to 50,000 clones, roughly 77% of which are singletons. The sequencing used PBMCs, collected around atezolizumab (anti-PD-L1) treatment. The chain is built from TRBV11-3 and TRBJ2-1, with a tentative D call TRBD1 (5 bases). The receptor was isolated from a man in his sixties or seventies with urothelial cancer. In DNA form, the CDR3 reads TGTGCCAGCAGCGTCGCCAGGGCCGCGGATGAGCAGTTCTTC. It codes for CASSVARAADEQFF. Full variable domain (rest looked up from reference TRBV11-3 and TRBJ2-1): EAGVVQSPRYKIIEKKQPVAFWCNPISGHNTLYWYLQNLGQGPELLIRYENEEAVDDSQLPKDRFSAERLKGVDSTLKIQPAELGDSAVYLCASSVARAADEQFFGPGTRLTVL.